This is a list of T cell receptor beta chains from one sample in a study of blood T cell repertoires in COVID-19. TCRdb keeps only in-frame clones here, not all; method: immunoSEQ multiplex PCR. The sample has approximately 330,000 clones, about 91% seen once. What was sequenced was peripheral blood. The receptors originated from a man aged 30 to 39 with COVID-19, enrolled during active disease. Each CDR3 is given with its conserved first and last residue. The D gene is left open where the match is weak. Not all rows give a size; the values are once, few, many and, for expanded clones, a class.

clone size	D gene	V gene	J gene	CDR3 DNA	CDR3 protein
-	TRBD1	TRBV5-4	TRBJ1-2	TGTGCCAGCAGCTTGGACAGGGGGCTCCGGGGCTACACCTTC	CASSLDRGLRGYTF
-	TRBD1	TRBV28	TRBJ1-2	TGTGCCAGCACCCTAGGGGGCAGGGGCTATGGCTACACCTTC	CASTLGGRGYGYTF
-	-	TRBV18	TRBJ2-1	TGTGCCAGCTCACCTTCCGGATTTCGGGGCAATGAGCAGTTCTTC	CASSPSGFRGNEQFF
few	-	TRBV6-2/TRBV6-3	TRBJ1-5	TGTGCCAGCAGTCCGACTGAAAATCAGCCCCAGCATTTT	CASSPTENQPQHF
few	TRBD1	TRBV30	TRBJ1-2	TGTGCCTGGAGTGTAACATGGTCGTCGACAGGGGGTCTGTCCTATGGCTACACCTTC	CAWSVTWSSTGGLSYGYTF
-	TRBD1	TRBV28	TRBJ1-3	TGTGCCAGCAGTTTTCCGGGACAGGGCATCGGAAACACCATATATTTT	CASSFPGQGIGNTIYF
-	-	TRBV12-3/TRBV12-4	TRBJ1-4	TGTGCCAGCAGTTTCGGGATACAGCTGTTTTTT	CASSFGIQLFF
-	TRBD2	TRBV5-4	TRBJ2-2	TGTGCCAGCAGCTTGTGGGAGGGAACCGGGGAGCTGTTTTTT	CASSLWEGTGELFF
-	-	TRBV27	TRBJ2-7	TGTGCCAGCGGAGCCCTCCCCGTACGCGAGCAGTACTTC	CASGALPVREQYF
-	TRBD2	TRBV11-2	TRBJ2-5	TGTGCCAGCAGCTACCGGGGGACTAGCGGGAGGAAGGAGACCCAGTACTTC	CASSYRGTSGRKETQYF
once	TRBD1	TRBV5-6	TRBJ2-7	TGTGCCAGCAGCGTGACAGGGAATCCAGAGCAGTACTTC	CASSVTGNPEQYF
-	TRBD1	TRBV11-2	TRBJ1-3	TGTGCCAGCACCAGGACAGGGTCAGGCTCTGGAAACACCATATATTTT	CASTRTGSGSGNTIYF
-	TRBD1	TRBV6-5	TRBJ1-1	TGTGCCAGCAGTTCCTGGACAGGCACTGAAGCTTTCTTT	CASSSWTGTEAFF
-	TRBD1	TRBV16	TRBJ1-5	TGTGCCAGCAGCCAATCTTCGGGACAGGGGGAGCAGCCCCAGCATTTT	CASSQSSGQGEQPQHF
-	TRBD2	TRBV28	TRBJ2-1	TGTGCCAGCACCCTTATGGGGGGGTTTGCCGGCGAGCAGTTCTTC	CASTLMGGFAGEQFF
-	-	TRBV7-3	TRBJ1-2	TGTGCCAGCAGCTTAAAGGCAGGGGCAAACTATGGCTACACCTTC	CASSLKAGANYGYTF
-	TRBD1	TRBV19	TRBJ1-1	TGTGCCAGTAGTACCCGACAGGGGTCGGGCACTGAAGCTTTCTTT	CASSTRQGSGTEAFF
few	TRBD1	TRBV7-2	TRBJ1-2	TGTGCCAGCAGCTTTTCCCCGATGGGACAGGGGTCTAAAGGCTACACCTTC	CASSFSPMGQGSKGYTF
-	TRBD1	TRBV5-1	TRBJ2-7	TGCGCCAGCAGCGGTACAGGGGGTAGTTACGAGCAGTACTTC	CASSGTGGSYEQYF
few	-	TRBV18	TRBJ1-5	TGTGCCAGCTCACGGGCACTAGGGCCCCAGCATTTT	CASSRALGPQHF
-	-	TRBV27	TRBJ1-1	TGTGCCAGCAGTACGAGGACAGCTAAGAACACTGAAGCTTTCTTT	CASSTRTAKNTEAFF
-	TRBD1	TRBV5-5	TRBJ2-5	TGTGCCAGCAGCTTGGTGGGACAGCAAGAGACCCAGTACTTC	CASSLVGQQETQYF
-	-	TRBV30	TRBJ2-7	TGTGCCGCGGGCTTAGCGGAGACCGCTTACGAGCAGTACTTC	CAAGLAETAYEQYF
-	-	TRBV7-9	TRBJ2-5	TGTGCCAGCAGCAGACACTTGACAGATCAAGAGACCCAGTACTTC	CASSRHLTDQETQYF
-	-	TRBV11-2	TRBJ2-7	TGTGCCAGCAGCTTGGCAGGCTTGGGCTACGAGCAGTACTTC	CASSLAGLGYEQYF
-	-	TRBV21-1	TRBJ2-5	TGTGCCAGCAGCATCCTACTAGCGGGAGTTAAGGAGACCCAGTACTTC	CASSILLAGVKETQYF
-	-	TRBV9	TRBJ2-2	TGTGCCAGCAGCGTCCGGTCAGAACAGAGCCTAGGGGAGCTGTTTTTT	CASSVRSEQSLGELFF
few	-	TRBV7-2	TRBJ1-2	TGTGCCAGCAGCTTAGGACAGACGAGAAATGGCTACACCTTC	CASSLGQTRNGYTF
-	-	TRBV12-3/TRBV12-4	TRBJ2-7	TGTGCCAGCAGTCTAAAACCCACCTACGAGCAGTACTTC	CASSLKPTYEQYF
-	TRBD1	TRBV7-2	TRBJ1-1	TGTGCCAGCAGCCCGAGGACAGGGCAGTTAACTTTCTTT	CASSPRTGQLTFF
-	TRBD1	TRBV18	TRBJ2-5	TGTGCCAGCTCACCCGCGGACAGGGGTCGAGAGACCCAGTACTTC	CASSPADRGRETQYF
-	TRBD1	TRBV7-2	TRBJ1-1	TGTGCCAGCAGCTCGAGCCGGGACAGTGAAGCTTTCTTT	CASSSSRDSEAFF
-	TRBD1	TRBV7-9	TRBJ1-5	TGTGCCAGCAGCCCTCCGGGACAGGGGGCGGGCAATCAGCCCCAGCATTTT	CASSPPGQGAGNQPQHF
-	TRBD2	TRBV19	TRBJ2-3	TGTGCCAGTAGTCCGGGACTAGCAACAGATACGCAGTATTTT	CASSPGLATDTQYF